These 28 T cell receptor beta chains originate from one sample sequenced in a study of shared clonotypes between healthy human individuals. Method: immunoSEQ multiplex PCR; TCRdb's copy keeps in-frame clones and lacks some. The repertoire holds about 490,000 clones, with around three quarters as singletons. The material sequenced was PBMCs. The receptors were gathered from a woman aged 40-49 years in good health. Some clones in this sample may be carry-over from other donors' samples.

J is TRBJ2-1 and V is TRBV30; D is ambiguous. There are 13 residues in the CDR3. Trimming left V 4 bases short and J 8 bases short, with 15 bases between. CDR1 GTSNPN and CDR2 SVGIG come from the germline V gene (reference sequence). The CDR3 region is CAWTRKASDEQFF. The CDR3 DNA follows: TGTGCCTGGACTCGAAAAGCGAGCGATGAGCAGTTCTTC.

This clone has only a few counts. The gene calls are TRBV2 and TRBJ1-4; D gene uncertain. In germline, CDR1 is SNHLY, CDR2 FYNNEI. The CDR3 runs to 13 residues. Trimming removed 7 bases at V and 5 bases at J, with 11 bases between. Written as DNA, the CDR3 is TGTGCCAGCACCGCGGGAAGAAATGAAAAACTGTTTTTT. As protein: CASTAGRNEKLFF.

This chain links TRBV7-9 with TRBJ1-5; the D is unclear. The CDR3 covers 14 residues. Looked up from germline, CDR1 is SEHNR and CDR2 is FQNEAQ (reference sequence). V was clipped by 1 base and J by 3 bases, with 7 bases between them. CDR3 in amino acids: CASSLGETNQPQHF. Here the CDR3 DNA reads TGTGCCAGCAGCTTAGGAGAAACCAATCAGCCCCAGCATTTT.

V usage is TRBV5-1 and J usage is TRBJ2-5; 9 bases are shared with TRBD1. The germline V gene encodes CDR1 SGHRS and CDR2 YFSETQ. V shed 4 bases, J shed 1 base, and the junction held 8 bases outside the gene matches. The CDR3 contains 16 residues. The CDR3 region is CASSGTGGAGQETQYF. CDR3 bases: TGCGCCAGCAGCGGAACAGGGGGCGCGGGCCAAGAGACCCAGTACTTC.

The V and J genes are TRBV9 and TRBJ2-1; unclear D gene. Germline CDR1 reads SGDLS; CDR2 reads YYNGEE. The CDR3 is 16 amino acids. Trimming pared 0 bases from V and 9 bases from J, leaving 19 bases between. The CDR3 nucleotides are TGTGCCAGCAGCGTAGGAGGATTACCAATAGTGACTGAGCAGTTCTTC. It codes for CASSVGGLPIVTEQFF.

The chain uses TRBV15 and TRBJ2-6; 10 bases are a match to TRBD1. The ends lost 5 bases at V and 0 bases at J; junction bases unmatched: 4. Germline CDR1 LNHNV, CDR2 YYDKDF (reference sequence). The CDR3 runs 17 residues. This chain's CDR3 is CATSPDRGRSGANVLTF. The CDR3 region has the DNA TGTGCCACCAGCCCCGACAGGGGGCGCTCTGGGGCCAACGTCCTGACTTTC.

V usage is TRBV27 and J usage is TRBJ2-5; D remains unclear. Trimming left V 5 bases short and J 5 bases short, with 15 bases between. CDR1 is MNHEY and CDR2 is SMNVEV in the germline V gene (reference sequence). The CDR3 runs 14 residues. This chain's CDR3 is CASSRSGPRETQYF. The CDR3 region has the DNA TGTGCCAGCAGTAGGTCAGGACCCAGGGAGACCCAGTACTTC.

The V call is TRBV11-3, the J call TRBJ2-7; D gene unclear. V was cut by 4 bases and J by 3 bases, with 10 bases left in between. Germline V gene lookup returns CDR1 SGHNT and CDR2 YENEEA. This CDR3 is built from 13 residues. The CDR3: CASSSGRYYEQYF. CDR3 coding DNA: TGTGCCAGCAGCTCCGGACGTTACTACGAGCAGTACTTC.

The CDR3 nucleotides read TGTGCCAGCAGTGACTCGCCGGGCGGGGCAGATACGCAGTATTTT. It codes for CASSDSPGGADTQYF. The chain couples TRBV6-4 to TRBJ2-3; possibly TRBD2 for D (6 bases). This CDR3 region has 15 residues. The ends were cut back, 0 bases at V and 4 bases at J, with 11 bases in the middle. Looked up from germline, CDR1 is MRHNA and CDR2 is SNTAGT.

This chain links TRBV4-1 with TRBJ2-1; D call uncertain. Germline CDR1 MGHRA, CDR2 YSYEKL. The CDR3 extends over 11 amino acids. V lost 6 bases, J lost 5 bases, and 5 bases lay in between. In nucleotides, the CDR3 is TGCGCCAGCAGACTCGACAATGAGCAGTTCTTC. As protein: CASRLDNEQFF.

This clone appeared once. This rearrangement joins TRBV10-3 to TRBJ1-3, with D uncertain. The ends were cut back, 6 bases at V and 0 bases at J, with 15 bases in the middle. The CDR3 runs 16 residues. The germline gives CDR1 ENHRY, CDR2 SYGVKD. Here the CDR3 DNA reads TGTGCCATCAGGCTCACAGAAGGGCTCTCTGGAAACACCATATATTTT. Residues: CAIRLTEGLSGNTIYF.

About this clone itself: Mismatch with germline at one junction end may stem from a read error. The chain recombines TRBV7-2 with TRBJ2-1, with D possibly TRBD1 on 6 matching bases. Germline CDR1 and CDR2: SGHTA and FQGNSA. CDR3 length equals 12 residues. The CDR3 loop reads CASSPDRDTLIF. For the CDR3, the DNA is TGTGCCAGCAGCCCCGACCGGGACACGTTAATCTTC. The variable domain in full, completed from reference TRBV7-2 and TRBJ2-1, reads GAGVSQSPSNKVTEKGKDVELRCDPISGHTALYWYRQSLGQGLEFLIYFQGNSAPDKSGLPSDRFSAERTGGSVSTLTIQRTQQEDSAVYLCASSPDRDTLIFGPGTRLTVL.

The chain combines TRBV6-1 with TRBJ2-7; 11 bases map to TRBD2. The CDR3 is made up of 15 amino acids. Germline CDR1 MNHNS, CDR2 SASEGT. With 4 bases clipped from V and 4 bases from J, the junction kept 6 bases outside the gene matches. CDR3 residues: CASSAPGLAVYEQYF. The CDR3 DNA reads TGTGCCAGCAGTGCACCGGGACTAGCGGTGTACGAGCAGTACTTC.

This chain uses TRBV29-1 with TRBJ2-2; 14 positions match TRBD2. Trimming took 7 bases from V and 5 from J; bases not matched to a gene: 3. The CDR3 contains 14 residues. Germline V lookup: CDR1 SQVTM, CDR2 ANQGSEA. Here the CDR3 DNA reads TGCAGCGCAAGACTAGCGGGAGGGACCGGGGAGCTGTTTTTT. It encodes CSARLAGGTGELFF.

Comment on this clone: The same CDR3 also results from other DNA sequences found in this sample. This chain links TRBV28 with TRBJ2-7, with 7 bases lining up with TRBD1. Germline lookup yields CDR1 MDHEN and CDR2 SYDVKM. The CDR3 runs 14 residues. Trimming removed 2 bases from V and 0 bases from J; junction bases left unmatched: 1. Written as DNA, the CDR3 is TGTGCCAGCAGTTTAAGGGGGCTCTCCTACGAGCAGTACTTC. Its protein is CASSLRGLSYEQYF.

This clone was observed once. The chain combines TRBV28 with TRBJ2-7, with 9 bases that match TRBD2. The CDR3 extends over 16 amino acids. The V segment lost 8 bases and the J segment 2 bases; nucleotides outside the gene matches: 13. Looked up from germline, CDR1 is MDHEN and CDR2 is SYDVKM. In nucleotides, the CDR3 is TGTGCCAGCGCCCAAAGGGGTAGCGGGAGTACCTACGAGCAGTACTTC. Protein: CASAQRGSGSTYEQYF.

This clone appeared once. The rearrangement joins TRBV10-3 to TRBJ2-1; D possibly corresponds to TRBD2 (5 bases). V lost 7 bases to trimming and J lost 3 bases, with 10 bases between them. In germline, CDR1 is ENHRY, CDR2 SYGVKD. This CDR3 spans 13 amino acids. CDR3 coding DNA: TGTGCCATCACGGCCGAGGGCTACAATGAGCAGTTCTTC. This gives the protein CAITAEGYNEQFF.

V is TRBV29-1 and J is TRBJ1-2; tentative D call: TRBD1 (6 bases). The CDR3 consists of 16 residues. Germline CDR1 reads SQVTM; CDR2 reads ANQGSEA. With 1 base removed from V and 0 bases from J, the gap between germline ends came to 15 bases. The CDR3 loop is CSVEVFWTATNYGYTF. CDR3 bases: TGCAGCGTTGAAGTTTTTTGGACAGCCACTAACTATGGCTACACCTTC.

The chain links TRBV28 to TRBJ2-2; D not resolved. Germline assignment: CDR1 MDHEN and CDR2 SYDVKM. The CDR3 has 13 residues. V was clipped by 2 bases and J by 2 bases, with 3 bases between them. The DNA of the CDR3 is TGTGCCAGCAGTTTAGGAAACACCGGGGAGCTGTTTTTT. Its protein product is CASSLGNTGELFF. Together with reference TRBV28 and TRBJ2-2, the CDR3 gives the full variable domain: DVKVTQSSRYLVKRTGEKVFLECVQDMDHENMFWYRQDPGLGLRLIYFSYDVKMKEKGDIPEGYSVSREKKERFSLILESASTNQTSMYLCASSLGNTGELFFGEGSRLTVL.

This chain joins TRBV11-2 and TRBJ1-1; D not resolved. V was clipped by 6 bases and J by 8 bases, with 10 bases between them. The CDR3 runs 11 residues. The germline V gene encodes CDR1 SGHAT and CDR2 FQNNGV. This CDR3 reads CASSRWAEAFF. DNA for the CDR3: TGTGCCAGCAGTCGGTGGGCAGAAGCTTTCTTT.

This clone appeared once. The chain carries TRBV7-2 and TRBJ2-2; TRBD2 aligns across 9 bases. The CDR3 runs to 15 residues. Losses at the gene ends were 6 bases for V and 4 bases for J; bases not matched to a gene: 6. From germline, CDR1 is SGHTA and CDR2 FQGNSA. CDR3 loop: CASRRRAGGTGELFF. The CDR3 DNA is TGTGCCAGCAGGCGTCGAGCGGGAGGCACCGGGGAGCTGTTTTTT.

Concerning this clone: A single base is all that separates this from a far larger clone, so a read error is likely. Other nucleotide sequences from this sample produce the same CDR3. The chain combines TRBV4-2 with TRBJ1-2; D is perhaps TRBD1 (5 bases). Trimming left V 4 bases short and J 4 bases short, with 16 bases between. The CDR3 length is 15 residues. Germline assignment: CDR1 LGHNA and CDR2 YNFKEQ. CDR3 nucleotides: TGTGCCAGCAGCCCGTCCGGGGCCGAGTCCTATGGCTACACCTTC. It translates to CASSPSGAESYGYTF.

Only a few counts were recorded for this clone. The chain uses TRBV29-1 and TRBJ1-1, with D possibly matching TRBD1 (5 bases). The germline gives CDR1 SQVTM, CDR2 ANQGSEA. CDR3 length: 12 residues. V was shortened by 3 bases and J by 3 bases, with 8 bases between the two germline ends. The CDR3 reads CSVDTGHTEAFF. As DNA, the CDR3 is TGCAGCGTTGATACAGGTCACACTGAAGCTTTCTTT.

This rearrangement joins TRBV6-5 to TRBJ2-6, with 8 bases fitting TRBD2. Unmatched junction bases numbered 5, after V lost 4 bases and J lost 3 bases. The CDR3 totals 16 residues. Germline V gene data show CDR1 as MNHEY and CDR2 as SVGAGI. CDR3 sequence (DNA): TGTGCCAGCAGTTCGCGGGGGGCGGATGGGGCCAACGTCCTGACTTTC. Protein: CASSSRGADGANVLTF.

This sequence joins TRBV5-1 and TRBJ1-5; a weak D match, TRBD1 (5 bases). Germline CDR1 reads SGHRS; CDR2 reads YFSETQ. The length of the CDR3 is 15 residues. V lost 0 bases and J 2 bases, leaving 9 bases between the germline ends. As DNA, the CDR3 is TGCGCCAGCAGCTTGGGGACACTGGGCAATCAGCCCCAGCATTTT. Protein: CASSLGTLGNQPQHF.

As DNA, the CDR3 is TGTGCCAGCAGCGGGGGAACTAACCTGAACAATGAGCAGTTCTTC. Translation: CASSGGTNLNNEQFF. This chain uses TRBV4-2 with TRBJ2-1, with D perhaps being TRBD1 or TRBD2 (5 bases each). This CDR3 is built from 15 residues. V was trimmed by 5 bases and J by 5 bases, leaving 16 bases between them. Germline V gives CDR1 LGHNA, CDR2 YNFKEQ.

The rearrangement links TRBV7-6 to TRBJ2-7; 9 bases align to TRBD1. Germline loops: CDR1 SGHVS, CDR2 FNYEAQ. With V trimmed by 4 bases and J by 2 bases, 6 bases remained unmatched. This CDR3 contains 15 residues. The DNA of the CDR3 is TGTGCCAGCAGCTCTCGGACAGGGGAGCCCTACGAGCAGTACTTC. Encoded protein: CASSSRTGEPYEQYF.

This clone appeared a few times. V usage is TRBV28 and J usage is TRBJ1-2; possible D gene TRBD1, 6 bases. Germline CDR1 is MDHEN and CDR2 is SYDVKM. V lost 10 bases and J lost 0, with 12 bases in between. This CDR3 has 13 amino acids. CDR3 protein: CATHDRTNYGYTF. Written as DNA, the CDR3 is TGTGCCACCCACGACAGGACTAACTATGGCTACACCTTC.